This T cell receptor beta chain was found in a study of immune evolution from preneoplasia to lung adenocarcinoma. Each case's diagnosis was confirmed by two pathologists on H&E. Clones were read by immunoSEQ multiplex PCR, and TCRdb kept only the in-frame ones, dropping some. The table records thousands of clones, approximately 79% of them present only once. V shed 0 bases, J shed 2 bases, and the junction held 8 bases outside the gene matches. The CDR3 sequence is 17 residues long. The V gene's germline CDR1 is MNHNS and CDR2 SASEGT. Sequencing was carried out using FFPE minimally invasive lung adenocarcinoma tissue. The chain couples TRBV6-1 to TRBJ2-3; 7 bases align to TRBD2. The receptor comes from a person over 45 with lung adenocarcinoma. The DNA for the CDR3 is TGTGCCAGCAGTGAAGCGCCGTCGGGGGGTTTCACAGATACGCAGTATTTT. It yields the protein CASSEAPSGGFTDTQYF.